These T cell receptor beta chains were read from a single sample in a study of CD8 T cells in ankylosing spondylitis. TCRdb reanalysed the 5' RACE reads using MiXCR and keeps one entry per CDR3 protein. The table has approximately 200,000 distinct CDR3 sequences, 10% to 15% seen once. Input material: blood, either unsorted or a sorted T cell fraction (not recorded which). These TCRs come from a female donor with ankylosing spondylitis or in good health (not recorded which). Each CDR3 is given with its conserved first and last residue. The D gene is left open where the match is weak. A row's size may be missing; if present it is once, few, many or a size class.

j_call: TRBJ2-7; d_call: .; clone_size: many; v_call: TRBV6-4; cdr3_aa: CASSVESSYEQYF; cdr3_nt: TGTGCCAGCAGTGTCGAAAGCTCCTACGAGCAGTACTTC
j_call: TRBJ2-7; d_call: .; clone_size: many; v_call: TRBV7-9; cdr3_aa: CASSLALEGDEQYF; cdr3_nt: TGTGCCAGCAGCTTAGCCCTGGAGGGGGACGAGCAGTACTTC
j_call: TRBJ1-1; d_call: TRBD1; clone_size: .; v_call: TRBV7-9; cdr3_aa: CASRQTSTGTGTEAFF; cdr3_nt: TGTGCCAGCAGACAGACCTCGACAGGGACGGGCACTGAAGCTTTCTTT
j_call: TRBJ2-1; d_call: TRBD2; clone_size: few; v_call: TRBV12-3/TRBV12-4; cdr3_aa: CASSGLAGFDGDEQFF; cdr3_nt: TGTGCCAGCAGTGGACTAGCGGGATTCGACGGCGATGAGCAGTTCTTC
j_call: TRBJ2-7; d_call: .; clone_size: many; v_call: TRBV2; cdr3_aa: CASISDTSYEQYF; cdr3_nt: TGTGCCAGCATCTCGGACACTTCCTACGAGCAGTACTTC
j_call: TRBJ2-5; d_call: TRBD2; clone_size: .; v_call: TRBV20-1; cdr3_aa: CSAQISAGAGETQYF; cdr3_nt: TGCAGTGCTCAAATCTCAGCGGGAGCTGGGGAGACCCAGTACTTC
j_call: TRBJ2-1; d_call: TRBD2; clone_size: many; v_call: TRBV5-1; cdr3_aa: CASSLSVSIAGGRNEQFF; cdr3_nt: TGCGCCAGCAGCTTGTCTGTCTCGATCGCGGGAGGACGCAATGAGCAGTTCTTC
j_call: TRBJ2-7; d_call: .; clone_size: many; v_call: TRBV7-6; cdr3_aa: CASSSGGGTADSYEQYF; cdr3_nt: TGTGCCAGCAGCTCGGGGGGCGGGACGGCCGACTCCTACGAGCAGTACTTC
j_call: TRBJ2-1; d_call: TRBD1; clone_size: many; v_call: TRBV5-4; cdr3_aa: CASSPHPGQAGSNEQFF; cdr3_nt: TGTGCCAGCAGCCCCCACCCGGGACAGGCGGGTTCCAATGAGCAGTTCTTC
j_call: TRBJ1-6; d_call: .; clone_size: .; v_call: TRBV11-3; cdr3_aa: CASSLRLGHSSPLRF; cdr3_nt: TGTGCCAGCAGCCTACGGTTGGGGCATTCTTCACCCCTCCGCTTT
j_call: TRBJ2-4; d_call: TRBD1; clone_size: .; v_call: TRBV7-9; cdr3_aa: CASSQMQGQGVEDF; cdr3_nt: TGTGCCAGCAGCCAAATGCAGGGACAGGGTGTTGAGGACTTC
j_call: TRBJ2-7; d_call: TRBD1; clone_size: few; v_call: TRBV18; cdr3_aa: CASSPGQGYYEQYF; cdr3_nt: TGTGCCAGCTCACCCGGACAGGGATACTACGAGCAGTACTTC
j_call: TRBJ1-3; d_call: TRBD1; clone_size: .; v_call: TRBV19; cdr3_aa: CASSIRMRWDSWRNTIYF; cdr3_nt: TGTGCCAGTAGTATAAGGATGAGATGGGACAGCTGGAGAAACACCATATATTTT
j_call: TRBJ2-7; d_call: .; clone_size: few; v_call: TRBV11-2; cdr3_aa: CASSLESYLDLEQYF; cdr3_nt: TGTGCCAGCAGCTTAGAGTCGTACCTGGATTTGGAGCAGTACTTC
j_call: TRBJ1-1; d_call: .; clone_size: few; v_call: TRBV27; cdr3_aa: CASSNLGGWERGDTEAFF; cdr3_nt: TGTGCCAGCAGTAACCTTGGCGGCTGGGAGCGGGGTGACACTGAAGCTTTCTTT
j_call: TRBJ1-5; d_call: .; clone_size: many; v_call: TRBV20-1; cdr3_aa: CSAREAYSNQPQHF; cdr3_nt: TGCAGTGCTAGAGAGGCTTATAGCAATCAGCCCCAGCATTTT
j_call: TRBJ1-5; d_call: .; clone_size: medium-sized; v_call: TRBV5-5; cdr3_aa: CASSLLIGSNQPQHF; cdr3_nt: TGTGCCAGCAGCTTGCTCATTGGAAGCAATCAGCCCCAGCATTTT
j_call: TRBJ2-5; d_call: .; clone_size: few; v_call: TRBV7-9; cdr3_aa: CASSLGTFLQETQYF; cdr3_nt: TGTGCCAGCAGCTTAGGGACGTTCCTACAAGAGACCCAGTACTTC
j_call: TRBJ2-1; d_call: TRBD1; clone_size: many; v_call: TRBV20-1; cdr3_aa: CSATRTGYNEQFF; cdr3_nt: TGCAGTGCTACCCGGACAGGGTACAATGAGCAGTTCTTC
j_call: TRBJ2-2; d_call: .; clone_size: few; v_call: TRBV6-4; cdr3_aa: CASSDSARTGELFF; cdr3_nt: TGTGCCAGCAGTGACAGTGCGCGGACCGGGGAGCTGTTTTTT
j_call: TRBJ2-7; d_call: .; clone_size: many; v_call: TRBV12-3/TRBV12-4; cdr3_aa: CASSLVGSGEQYF; cdr3_nt: TGTGCCAGCAGTTTGGTAGGATCGGGGGAGCAGTACTTC
j_call: TRBJ2-4; d_call: .; clone_size: many; v_call: TRBV24-1; cdr3_aa: CATLHPGATNIQYF; cdr3_nt: TGTGCCACTCTTCACCCGGGGGCGACAAACATTCAGTACTTC
j_call: TRBJ1-1; d_call: TRBD1; clone_size: .; v_call: TRBV3-1; cdr3_aa: CASSQAGGNTEAFF; cdr3_nt: TGTGCCAGCAGCCAAGCAGGGGGGAACACTGAAGCTTTCTTT
j_call: TRBJ2-3; d_call: TRBD2; clone_size: few; v_call: TRBV5-1; cdr3_aa: CASSPFLLAGAPDTQYF; cdr3_nt: TGCGCCAGCAGCCCCTTTCTCCTAGCGGGAGCCCCAGATACGCAGTATTTT
j_call: TRBJ2-7; d_call: TRBD1; clone_size: many; v_call: TRBV4-3; cdr3_aa: CASSTFATGGSYEQYF; cdr3_nt: TGCGCCAGCAGCACTTTCGCGACAGGGGGCTCGTACGAGCAGTACTTC
j_call: TRBJ2-2; d_call: .; clone_size: many; v_call: TRBV5-5; cdr3_aa: CASSLGAGSTGELFF; cdr3_nt: TGTGCCAGCAGCTTGGGTGCGGGGTCCACCGGGGAGCTGTTTTTT
j_call: TRBJ2-1; d_call: TRBD2; clone_size: .; v_call: TRBV20-1; cdr3_aa: CSARIAGSSYEQFF; cdr3_nt: TGCAGTGCGCGTATAGCGGGTAGCAGCTATGAGCAGTTCTTC
j_call: TRBJ1-1; d_call: .; clone_size: many; v_call: TRBV6-5; cdr3_aa: CASSYGTMNTEAFF; cdr3_nt: TGTGCCAGCAGTTACGGGACAATGAACACTGAAGCTTTCTTT
j_call: TRBJ2-1; d_call: TRBD2; clone_size: few; v_call: TRBV2; cdr3_aa: CASNYLAGLYNEQFF; cdr3_nt: TGTGCCAGCAATTACCTAGCGGGGCTTTACAATGAGCAGTTCTTC
j_call: TRBJ1-1; d_call: TRBD1; clone_size: few; v_call: TRBV6-1; cdr3_aa: CASTPGGGGHTEAFF; cdr3_nt: TGTGCCAGCACCCCGGGGGGAGGGGGCCACACTGAAGCTTTCTTT
j_call: TRBJ2-1; d_call: .; clone_size: .; v_call: TRBV27; cdr3_aa: CASSFSRESGNEQFF; cdr3_nt: TGTGCCAGCAGTTTTTCACGGGAGTCGGGCAATGAGCAGTTCTTC
j_call: TRBJ1-1; d_call: .; clone_size: many; v_call: TRBV10-3; cdr3_aa: CAISESRDTEAFF; cdr3_nt: TGTGCCATCAGTGAAAGCAGGGACACTGAAGCTTTCTTT
j_call: TRBJ1-1; d_call: .; clone_size: many; v_call: TRBV29-1; cdr3_aa: CSVAGGPTEAFF; cdr3_nt: TGCAGCGTAGCGGGGGGACCCACTGAAGCTTTCTTT
j_call: TRBJ1-5; d_call: TRBD1; clone_size: many; v_call: TRBV7-9; cdr3_aa: CASSQRSGQGDQPQHF; cdr3_nt: TGTGCCAGCAGCCAAAGGTCGGGACAGGGGGATCAGCCCCAGCATTTT
j_call: TRBJ2-3; d_call: TRBD2; clone_size: few; v_call: TRBV19; cdr3_aa: CASSRAGAGDTQYF; cdr3_nt: TGTGCCAGTAGTAGAGCGGGAGCCGGAGATACGCAGTATTTT
j_call: TRBJ2-3; d_call: TRBD2; clone_size: .; v_call: TRBV4-1; cdr3_aa: CASSRDGTSGGTDTQYF; cdr3_nt: TGCGCCAGCAGCCGAGACGGGACTAGCGGGGGCACAGATACGCAGTATTTT
j_call: TRBJ2-4; d_call: .; clone_size: few; v_call: TRBV19; cdr3_aa: CASSAPGQRNIQYF; cdr3_nt: TGTGCCAGTAGCGCCCCCGGACAGCGGAACATTCAGTACTTC
j_call: TRBJ1-2; d_call: TRBD1; clone_size: many; v_call: TRBV7-9; cdr3_aa: CASSEGTVSRYGYTF; cdr3_nt: TGTGCCAGCAGCGAGGGGACAGTCTCCCGCTATGGCTACACCTTC
j_call: TRBJ1-5; d_call: .; clone_size: many; v_call: TRBV7-2; cdr3_aa: CASSLVGPQPQHF; cdr3_nt: TGTGCCAGCAGCTTAGTCGGTCCTCAGCCCCAGCATTTT
j_call: TRBJ1-5; d_call: .; clone_size: many; v_call: TRBV12-3/TRBV12-4; cdr3_aa: CASSAREQPQHF; cdr3_nt: TGTGCCAGCAGTGCTCGGGAACAGCCCCAGCATTTT
j_call: TRBJ2-1; d_call: TRBD2; clone_size: few; v_call: TRBV20-1; cdr3_aa: CSARRGSSEQFF; cdr3_nt: TGCAGTGCTAGGCGGGGGTCTAGTGAGCAGTTCTTC
j_call: TRBJ2-2; d_call: .; clone_size: many; v_call: TRBV5-1; cdr3_aa: CASKDTNTGELFF; cdr3_nt: TGCGCCAGCAAGGACACGAACACCGGGGAGCTGTTTTTT
j_call: TRBJ2-7; d_call: .; clone_size: many; v_call: TRBV27; cdr3_aa: CASSSSHEQYF; cdr3_nt: TGTGCCAGCAGTTCGAGCCACGAGCAGTACTTC
j_call: TRBJ1-1; d_call: .; clone_size: many; v_call: TRBV29-1; cdr3_aa: CSVRDVGEAFF; cdr3_nt: TGCAGCGTGAGGGACGTAGGTGAAGCTTTCTTT
j_call: TRBJ2-4; d_call: .; clone_size: many; v_call: TRBV12-3/TRBV12-4; cdr3_aa: CASSGDGGVQYF; cdr3_nt: TGTGCCAGCAGTGGGGACGGGGGTGTCCAGTACTTC
j_call: TRBJ2-5; d_call: .; clone_size: many; v_call: TRBV7-9; cdr3_aa: CASSLEGKTQETQYF; cdr3_nt: TGTGCCAGCAGCTTAGAGGGGAAAACTCAAGAGACCCAGTACTTC
j_call: TRBJ1-1; d_call: .; clone_size: few; v_call: TRBV20-1; cdr3_aa: CSAHMNTEAFF; cdr3_nt: TGCAGTGCTCATATGAACACTGAAGCTTTCTTT